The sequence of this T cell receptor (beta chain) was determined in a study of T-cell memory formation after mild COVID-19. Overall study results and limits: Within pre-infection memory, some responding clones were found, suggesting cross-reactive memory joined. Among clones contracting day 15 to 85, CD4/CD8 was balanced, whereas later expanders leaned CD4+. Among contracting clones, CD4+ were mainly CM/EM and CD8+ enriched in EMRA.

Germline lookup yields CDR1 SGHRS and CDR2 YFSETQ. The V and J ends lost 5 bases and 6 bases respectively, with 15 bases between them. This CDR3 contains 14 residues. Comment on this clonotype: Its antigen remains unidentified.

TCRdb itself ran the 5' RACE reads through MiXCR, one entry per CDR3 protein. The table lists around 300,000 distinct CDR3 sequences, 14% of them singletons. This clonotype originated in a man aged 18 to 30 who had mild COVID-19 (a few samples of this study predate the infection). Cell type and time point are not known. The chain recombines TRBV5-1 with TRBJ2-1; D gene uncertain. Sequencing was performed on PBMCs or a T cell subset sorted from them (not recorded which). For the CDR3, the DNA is TGCGCCAGCAGGGCTCCGCGGCCGGGCAATGAGCAGTTCTTC. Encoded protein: CASRAPRPGNEQFF.